Shown below are 9 T cell receptor beta chains from a single sample sequenced in a study of cytomegalovirus exposure and HLA in healthy donors. Both 60 Vbeta primers and 13 Jbeta primers went into the PCR. The table came from immunoSEQ multiplex PCR; TCRdb's copy has only in-frame clones and leaves some out. The sample includes over 150,000 clones, less than 85% of them seen just once. The material sequenced was PBMCs. The source of these receptors is a man in his thirties or forties in good health and CMV-seropositive.

V usage is TRBV28 and J usage is TRBJ2-5, with a weak D call TRBD1 (5 bases). CDR1 MDHEN and CDR2 SYDVKM come from the germline V gene. The CDR3 has 12 residues. The germline V and J ends were trimmed by 9 bases and 6 bases, with 14 bases remaining between them. The DNA of the CDR3 is TGTGCCAGTTCCCAGGGTCGGAAGACCCAGTACTTC. Residues: CASSQGRKTQYF.

J is TRBJ2-5 and V is TRBV27, with 7 bases matching TRBD2. From germline, CDR1 is MNHEY and CDR2 SMNVEV (reference sequence). V gave up 4 bases and J gave up 4 bases; unmatched junction bases: 6. The CDR3 consists of 14 residues. The CDR3 loop is CASSSPGGRETQYF. The CDR3 DNA reads TGTGCCAGCAGTTCCCCGGGGGGACGAGAGACCCAGTACTTC.

The J gene is TRBJ1-2, the V gene TRBV5-4, with D unclear. The ends were cut back, 0 bases at V and 2 bases at J, with 8 bases in the middle. Germline assignment: CDR1 SGHNT and CDR2 YYREEE (reference sequence). This CDR3 comprises 14 residues. The CDR3 reads CASSLEAGNYGYTF. The CDR3 DNA reads as TGTGCCAGCAGCTTGGAGGCAGGCAACTATGGCTACACCTTC.

The sample holds a few counts of this clone. The V gene is TRBV27, the J gene TRBJ1-6; the match to TRBD1 covers 8 bases. The CDR3 loop spans 17 amino acids. Trimming cost V 3 bases and J 7 bases; bases outside gene matches: 11. Germline CDR1 reads MNHEY; CDR2 reads SMNVEV (reference sequence). The CDR3 spells CASSFKASGQANSPLHF. The CDR3 DNA reads as TGTGCCAGCAGTTTTAAGGCATCGGGACAGGCAAATTCACCCCTCCACTTT.

This clone was recorded only once. DNA of the CDR3: TGCGCCAGCAGCCAAGATAGACTAGTGAGAGAGACCCAGTACTTC. Protein product: CASSQDRLVRETQYF. This chain uses TRBV4-3 with TRBJ2-5, with a tentative D call TRBD2 (6 bases). Trimming removed 0 bases at V and 4 bases at J, with 12 bases between. This CDR3 spans 15 amino acids. In germline, CDR1 is LGHNA, CDR2 YSLEER.

The rearrangement uses TRBV4-1 and TRBJ2-5, with 8 bases fitting TRBD1. The CDR3 length is 15 residues. V gave up 4 bases and J gave up 11 bases; unmatched junction bases: 15. CDR1 MGHRA and CDR2 YSYEKL come from the germline V gene. CDR3 in DNA: TGCGCCAGCAGCCCAGACCCGGACAGGGTAGGAGAGCAGTACTTC. Translation: CASSPDPDRVGEQYF.

V and J are TRBV2 and TRBJ1-5, with D hard to call. The length of the CDR3 is 14 residues. CDR1 is SNHLY, CDR2 FYNNEI, per germline. V was cut by 4 bases and J by 5 bases, with 12 bases left in between. CDR3 sequence (DNA): TGTGCCAGCAGTGGACTGGTTACCGATCAGCCCCAGCATTTT. Encoded protein: CASSGLVTDQPQHF.

V and J are TRBV7-9 and TRBJ1-1; TRBD1 aligns across 12 bases. The ends lost 3 bases at V and 0 bases at J; junction bases unmatched: 2. The CDR3 has 16 residues. CDR1 and CDR2 (germline): SEHNR, FQNEAQ (reference sequence). In DNA form, the CDR3 reads TGTGCCAGCAGCTTGGGACAGGGGGCGGTGAACACTGAAGCTTTCTTT. It specifies CASSLGQGAVNTEAFF.

This clone has a single count. The CDR3 bases are TGTGCCTGGAGGAGGGGGGGCGGGGAGCTGTTTTTT. Translation: CAWRRGGGELFF. This chain uses TRBV30 with TRBJ2-2; tentative D call: TRBD2 (7 bases). Trimming removed 3 bases at V and 7 bases at J, with 9 bases between. Germline V gene lookup returns CDR1 GTSNPN and CDR2 SVGIG (reference sequence). This CDR3 comprises 12 residues.